Sequencing of this TCR beta chain was carried out in a study of CD8 T cells in ankylosing spondylitis. Study observations and caveats: Ankylosing spondylitis blood appeared to be characterized by a TCR beta motif of roughly eight highly homologous variants.

Concerning this clonotype itself: Its target is not known.

TCRdb analysed the 5' RACE reads with MiXCR anew, one entry per CDR3 protein. The sample includes about 420,000 distinct CDR3 sequences, around 24% of them seen just once. V lost 5 bases, J lost 6 bases, and 12 bases stayed unmatched. This CDR3 is 19 amino acids long. Germline assignment: CDR1 SGHAT and CDR2 FQDESV (reference sequence). Sequencing input: blood, either unsorted or a sorted T cell fraction (not recorded which). The chain is built from TRBV11-1 and TRBJ2-2; 16 nucleotides agree with TRBD2. The source of this sequence is a male donor with ankylosing spondylitis. The CDR3: CASSMGTSGRAQRAGELFF. CDR3 coding DNA: TGTGCCAGCAGCATGGGGACTAGCGGGAGGGCCCAGCGGGCCGGGGAGCTGTTTTTT.